This T cell receptor (beta chain) is from a study of siplizumab effects on memory and regulatory T cells. Study-wide findings and caveats: Confirmation that proliferating Tregs from siplizumab cultures had suppressive function was not obtained. Mapping to unstimulated subsets was achieved for only a minor fraction of alloreactive clones.

Sequencing used immunoSEQ multiplex PCR; TCRdb keeps in-frame clones, though not all of them. The sample lists around 110,000 clones; around 94% were seen once. Turning to this clone: Its antigen remains unidentified.

The TCR was taken from a human donor in good health. Sequences were obtained from non-Treg CD4+ T cells sorted from blood.

The CDR3 spells CASMRPISDTQYF. The CDR3 DNA follows: TGTGCCAGCATGAGACCCATTTCAGATACGCAGTATTTT. The chain uses TRBV25-1 and TRBJ2-3; D unresolved. The CDR3 runs to 13 residues. Trimming removed 7 bases at V and 4 bases at J, with 12 bases between. The germline V gene encodes CDR1 MGHDK and CDR2 SYGVNS. The full variable domain, with the rest looked up from reference TRBV25-1 and TRBJ2-3, is EADIYQTPRYLVIGTGKKITLECSQTMGHDKMYWYQQDPGMELHLIHYSYGVNSTEKGDLSSESTVSRIRTEHFPLTLESARPSHTSQYLCASMRPISDTQYFGPGTRLTVL.